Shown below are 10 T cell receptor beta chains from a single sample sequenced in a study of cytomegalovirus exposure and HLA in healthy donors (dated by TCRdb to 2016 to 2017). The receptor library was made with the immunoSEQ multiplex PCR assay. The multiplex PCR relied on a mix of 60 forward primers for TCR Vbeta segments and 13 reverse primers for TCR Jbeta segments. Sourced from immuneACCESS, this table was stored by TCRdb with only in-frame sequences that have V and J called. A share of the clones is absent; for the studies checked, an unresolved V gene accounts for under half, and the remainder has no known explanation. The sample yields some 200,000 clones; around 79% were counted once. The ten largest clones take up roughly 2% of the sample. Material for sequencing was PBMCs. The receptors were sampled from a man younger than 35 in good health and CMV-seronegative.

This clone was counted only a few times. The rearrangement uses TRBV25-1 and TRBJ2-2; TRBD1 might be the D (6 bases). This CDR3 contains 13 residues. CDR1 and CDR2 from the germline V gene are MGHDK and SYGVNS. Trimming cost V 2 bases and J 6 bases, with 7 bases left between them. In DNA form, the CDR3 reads TGTGCCAGCAGTGAAGGGGGCCCCGGGGAGCTGTTTTTT. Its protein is CASSEGGPGELFF.

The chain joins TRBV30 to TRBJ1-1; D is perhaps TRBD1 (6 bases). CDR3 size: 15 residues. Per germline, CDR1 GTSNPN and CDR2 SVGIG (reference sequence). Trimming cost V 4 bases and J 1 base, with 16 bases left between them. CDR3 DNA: TGTGCCTGGACTCGACTGGGGGGGGCGAACACTGAAGCTTTCTTT. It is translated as CAWTRLGGANTEAFF.

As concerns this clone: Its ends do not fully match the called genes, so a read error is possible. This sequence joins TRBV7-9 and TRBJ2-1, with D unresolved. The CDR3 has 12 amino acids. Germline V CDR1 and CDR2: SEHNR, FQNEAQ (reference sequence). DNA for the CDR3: TGTGCCAGCAGCTCCTACTACGATGAGCAGTTCTTC. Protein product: CASSSYYDEQFF.

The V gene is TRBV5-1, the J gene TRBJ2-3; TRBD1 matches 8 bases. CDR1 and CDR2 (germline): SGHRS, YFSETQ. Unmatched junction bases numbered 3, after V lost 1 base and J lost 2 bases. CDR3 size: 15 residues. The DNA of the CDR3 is TGCGCCAGCAGCTTGCAGGGGGCAAACACAGATACGCAGTATTTT. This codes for CASSLQGANTDTQYF.

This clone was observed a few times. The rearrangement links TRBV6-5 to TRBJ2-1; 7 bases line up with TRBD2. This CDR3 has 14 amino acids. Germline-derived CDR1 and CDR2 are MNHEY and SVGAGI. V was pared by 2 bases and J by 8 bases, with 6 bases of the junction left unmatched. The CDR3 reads CASSYRRESDEQFF. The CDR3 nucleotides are TGTGCCAGCAGTTACAGGCGGGAGAGTGATGAGCAGTTCTTC.

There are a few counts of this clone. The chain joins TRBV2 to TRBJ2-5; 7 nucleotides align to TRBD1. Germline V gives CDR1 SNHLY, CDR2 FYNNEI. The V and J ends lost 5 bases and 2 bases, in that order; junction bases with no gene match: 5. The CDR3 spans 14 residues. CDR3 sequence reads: CASSPQTGQETQYF. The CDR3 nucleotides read TGTGCCAGCAGTCCCCAGACAGGGCAAGAGACCCAGTACTTC.

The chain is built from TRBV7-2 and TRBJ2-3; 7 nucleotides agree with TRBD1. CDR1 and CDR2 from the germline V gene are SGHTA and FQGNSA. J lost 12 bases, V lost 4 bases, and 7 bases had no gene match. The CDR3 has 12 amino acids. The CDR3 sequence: CASSSRTGSQYF. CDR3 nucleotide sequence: TGTGCCAGCAGCTCCCGGACAGGATCACAGTATTTT.

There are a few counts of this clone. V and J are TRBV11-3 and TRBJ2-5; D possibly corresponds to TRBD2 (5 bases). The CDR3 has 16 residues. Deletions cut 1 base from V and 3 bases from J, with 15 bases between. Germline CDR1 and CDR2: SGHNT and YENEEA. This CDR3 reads CASSLGEGAIEETQYF. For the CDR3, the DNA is TGTGCCAGCAGCTTAGGCGAGGGTGCGATCGAAGAGACCCAGTACTTC. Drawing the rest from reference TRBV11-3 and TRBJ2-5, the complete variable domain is EAGVVQSPRYKIIEKKQPVAFWCNPISGHNTLYWYLQNLGQGPELLIRYENEEAVDDSQLPKDRFSAERLKGVDSTLKIQPAELGDSAVYLCASSLGEGAIEETQYFGPGTRLLVL.

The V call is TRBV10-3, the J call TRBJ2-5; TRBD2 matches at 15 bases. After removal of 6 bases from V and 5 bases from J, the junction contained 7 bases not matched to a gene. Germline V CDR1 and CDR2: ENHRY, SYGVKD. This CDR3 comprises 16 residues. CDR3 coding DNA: TGTGCCATCAGGAGGGGACTAGCGGGAGGACCCGAGACCCAGTACTTC. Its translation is CAIRRGLAGGPETQYF.

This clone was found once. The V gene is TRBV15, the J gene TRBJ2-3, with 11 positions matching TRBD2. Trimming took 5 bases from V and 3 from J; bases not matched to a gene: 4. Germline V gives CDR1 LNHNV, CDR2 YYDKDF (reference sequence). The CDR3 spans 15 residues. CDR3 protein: CATSPSGRITDTQYF. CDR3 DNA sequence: TGTGCCACCAGCCCTAGCGGGAGGATAACAGATACGCAGTATTTT. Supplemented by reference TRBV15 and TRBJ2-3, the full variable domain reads DAMVIQNPRYQVTQFGKPVTLSCSQTLNHNVMYWYQQKSSQAPKLLFHYYDKDFNNEADTPDNFQSRRPNTSFCFLDIRSPGLGDTAMYLCATSPSGRITDTQYFGPGTRLTVL.